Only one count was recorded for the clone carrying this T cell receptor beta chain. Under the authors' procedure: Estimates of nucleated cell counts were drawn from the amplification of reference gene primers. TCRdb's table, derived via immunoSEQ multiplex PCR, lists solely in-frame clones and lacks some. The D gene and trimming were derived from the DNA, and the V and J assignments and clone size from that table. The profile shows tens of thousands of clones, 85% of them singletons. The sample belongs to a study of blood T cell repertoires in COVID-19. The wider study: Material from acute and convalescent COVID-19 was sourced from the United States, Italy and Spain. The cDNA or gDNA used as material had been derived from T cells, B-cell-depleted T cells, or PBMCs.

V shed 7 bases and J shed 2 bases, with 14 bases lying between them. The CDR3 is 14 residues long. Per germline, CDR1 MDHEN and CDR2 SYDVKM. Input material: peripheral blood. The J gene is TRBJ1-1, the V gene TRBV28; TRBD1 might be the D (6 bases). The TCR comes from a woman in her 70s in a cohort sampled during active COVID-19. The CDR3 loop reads CASTLVGGNTEAFF. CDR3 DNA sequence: TGTGCCAGCACTCTGGTAGGGGGTAACACTGAAGCTTTCTTT.